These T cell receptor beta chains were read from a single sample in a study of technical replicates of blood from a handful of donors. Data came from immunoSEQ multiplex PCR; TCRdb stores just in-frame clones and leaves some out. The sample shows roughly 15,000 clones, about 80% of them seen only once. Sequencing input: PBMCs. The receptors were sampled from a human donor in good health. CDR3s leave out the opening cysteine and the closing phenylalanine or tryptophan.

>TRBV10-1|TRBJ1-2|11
ASSEQGGYGYT
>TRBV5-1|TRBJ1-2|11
ASSLGQGEGYT
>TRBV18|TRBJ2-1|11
ASSPRQNNEQF
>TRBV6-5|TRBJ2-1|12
ASSSMDRANEQF
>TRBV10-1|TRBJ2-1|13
ASSELAGSYNEQF
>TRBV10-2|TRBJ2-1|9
ASSQGNEQF
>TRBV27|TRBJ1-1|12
ASSLAGGWTEAF
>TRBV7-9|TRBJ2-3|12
ASSLGQGTDTQY
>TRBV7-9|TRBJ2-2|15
ASSLRGLAVGTGELF
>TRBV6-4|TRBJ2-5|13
ASRKDRGFPETQY
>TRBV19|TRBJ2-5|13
ASSIGLAGVETQY
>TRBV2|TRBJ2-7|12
ASRVQGGAYEQY
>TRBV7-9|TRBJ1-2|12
ASSLPGQGNGYT
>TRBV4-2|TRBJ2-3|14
ASSQDLAGGTDTQY
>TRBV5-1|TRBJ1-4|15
ASSLAQRGATNEKLF
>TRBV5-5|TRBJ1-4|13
ASSLVFRVGEKLF
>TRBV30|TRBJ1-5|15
AWSVISPRGSNQPQH
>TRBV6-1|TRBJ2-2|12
ASKTSGRGGELF
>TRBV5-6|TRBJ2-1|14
ASSAGLAGFYNEQF
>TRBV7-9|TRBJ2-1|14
ASSLRAGGPEDEQF
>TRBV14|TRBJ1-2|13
ASSQDSGILYGYT
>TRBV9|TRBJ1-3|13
ASSVGGTAGNTIY
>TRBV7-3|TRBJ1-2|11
ASSLQGNYGYT
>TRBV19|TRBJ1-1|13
ASSLRDTGGTEAF
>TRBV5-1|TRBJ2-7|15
ASSLAETGYQSYEQY
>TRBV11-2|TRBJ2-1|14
ASSLELDGGDNEQF
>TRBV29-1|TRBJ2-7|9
SARRTDEQY
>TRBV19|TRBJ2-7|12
ASSIPGQLSEQY
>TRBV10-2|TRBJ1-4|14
ASSGTGVRWHEKLF
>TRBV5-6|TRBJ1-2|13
ASSLGGSLPYGYT
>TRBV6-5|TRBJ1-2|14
ASSYSRTGEFYGYT
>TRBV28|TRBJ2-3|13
ASSSLAGGANTQY